This T cell receptor (beta chain) emerged from a study of blood T cell repertoires in COVID-19 (dated by TCRdb to about 2020). With respect to the entire study: Samples covering the acute and convalescent phases of COVID-19 were provided by collaborators in the United States, Italy and Spain. The material from the prospective study consisted of cDNA or gDNA derived from T cells, B-cell-depleted T cells, or PBMCs. The dataset comprised deeply sampled blood TCRbeta repertoires from subjects exposed to, actively infected with, or recovered from COVID-19. The repertoires were released in a freely available public database intended as a resource for research on the immune response to SARS-CoV-2. Samples were obtained from the ongoing ImmuneRACE study (first 160 participants) and from about 1,300 subjects provided by 6 global collaborators. Nearly every sample came with metadata listing a de-identified subject ID, COVID-19 status, age in years and sex. Where HLA class I and class II types were available, the types were taken from metadata supplied by the sample provider, not from assay-based typing. What the study reported, not specific to this receptor: The quantity of clinical and demographic metadata differed by source and by participant and was supplied without curation.

With respect to this clone: The specificity of this receptor is unknown. Base qualities are missing; no much larger clone stands one base away.

The immunoSEQ Assay, a bias-controlled multiplex PCR, was used to amplify TCRbeta CDR3 regions from genomic DNA. Processing in the source paper ran as follows. Within the assay, amplification of reference gene primers was used to estimate how many nucleated cells each sample contained. Sequence reads were collapsed and filtered to measure the absolute abundance of every unique TCRbeta CDR3 rearrangement. Productive Simpson clonality was computed per sample as the square root of Simpson's diversity index over productive rearrangements. This immuneACCESS table, as held by TCRdb, lists in-frame sequences with V and J called but not all clones. Of the missing ones, under half trace to an unresolved V gene in checked studies; the others have no known cause. Clonal size and the V and J genes are those of that table, whereas D and trimming came from the DNA. The sample data list about 480,000 clones, and about 90% of these were observed just once. Roughly 1.9% of the sample rests with the top ten.

The CDR3 spans 18 residues, from the cysteine through the phenylalanine. CDR3 DNA is the only sequence kept; it has 54 bases, read in frame from the first base. CDR1 and CDR2 were assigned from the germline V gene as MDHEN and SYDVKM. Trimmed from V: 8 bases; trimmed from J: 8 bases; junction bases lacking a gene match: 24. Participants in the prospective study were aged roughly 18 to 100 years, lived in over 20 United States geographic areas, and enrolled through a virtual design. Cohort assignment in the prospective study relied on participant-reported clinical history from a screening survey and a study questionnaire. In the prospective study, whole blood, serum and a nasopharyngeal or oropharyngeal swab were collected from each participant by mobile phlebotomists. Additional blood draws and questionnaires over an approximately 2-month period could optionally be provided by prospective study participants. Prospective study blood samples were shipped either frozen or at room temperature before DNA extraction.

Material for sequencing was PBMCs or T cells enriched from blood (not recorded which). The receptor was isolated from a woman in her late teens or twenties with acute COVID-19. The rearrangement joined TRBV28 to TRBJ1-2, with 9 central nucleotides matching TRBD1. The CDR3 region reads CASSGFTMTGGHFRGYTF. The DNA sequence reads TGTGCCAGCTCCGGGTTTACAATGACAGGGGGACATTTCAGGGGCTACACCTTC.